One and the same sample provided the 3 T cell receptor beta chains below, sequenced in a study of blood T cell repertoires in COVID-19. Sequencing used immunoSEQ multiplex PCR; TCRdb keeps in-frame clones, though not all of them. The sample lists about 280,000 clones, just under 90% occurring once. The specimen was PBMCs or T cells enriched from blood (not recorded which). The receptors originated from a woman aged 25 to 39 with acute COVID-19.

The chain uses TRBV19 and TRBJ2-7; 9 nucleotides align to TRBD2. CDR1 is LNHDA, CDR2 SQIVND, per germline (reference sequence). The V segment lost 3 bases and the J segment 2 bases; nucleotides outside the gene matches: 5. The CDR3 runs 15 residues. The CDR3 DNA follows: TGTGCCAGTAGTATGGCTCTAGCGGGAACCTACGAGCAGTACTTC. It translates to CASSMALAGTYEQYF.

The CDR3 nucleotides read TGTGCCAGCAGTTACCATCCGGGAACGATGAACACTGAAGCTTTCTTT. Translation gives CASSYHPGTMNTEAFF. The V gene is TRBV6-2 or TRBV6-3, the J gene TRBJ1-1; no firm D call. Trimming removed 2 bases from V and 0 bases from J, with 13 bases in between. Germline V gives CDR1 MNHEY, CDR2 SVGEGT. The length of the CDR3 is 16 residues.

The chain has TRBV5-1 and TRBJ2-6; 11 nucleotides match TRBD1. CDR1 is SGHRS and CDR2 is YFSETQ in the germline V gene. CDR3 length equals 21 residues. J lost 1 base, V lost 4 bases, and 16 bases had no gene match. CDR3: CASSPWESAGQGVSGANVLTF. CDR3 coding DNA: TGCGCCAGCAGCCCTTGGGAATCCGCGGGACAGGGGGTTTCTGGGGCCAACGTCCTGACTTTC.